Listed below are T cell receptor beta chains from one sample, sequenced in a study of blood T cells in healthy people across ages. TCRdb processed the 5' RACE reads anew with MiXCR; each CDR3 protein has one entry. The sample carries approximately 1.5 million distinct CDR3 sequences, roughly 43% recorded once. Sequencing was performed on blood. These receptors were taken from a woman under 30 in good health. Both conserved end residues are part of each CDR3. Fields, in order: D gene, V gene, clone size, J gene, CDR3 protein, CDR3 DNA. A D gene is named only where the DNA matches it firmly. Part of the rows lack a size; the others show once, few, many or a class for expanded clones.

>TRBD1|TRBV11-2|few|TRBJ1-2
CASSGPGQAYGYTF
TGTGCCAGCAGCGGACCGGGACAGGCCTATGGCTACACCTTC
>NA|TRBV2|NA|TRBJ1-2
CARAADGGYGYTF
TGTGCCAGAGCGGCGGACGGAGGATATGGCTACACCTTC
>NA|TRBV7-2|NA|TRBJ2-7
CASSLEGTVSYGQYF
TGTGCCAGCAGCTTAGAGGGTACAGTCTCCTACGGGCAGTACTTC
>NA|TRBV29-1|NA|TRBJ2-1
CGVATWGNNEQFF
TGCGGCGTTGCTACCTGGGGAAACAATGAGCAGTTCTTC
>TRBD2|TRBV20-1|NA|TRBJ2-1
CSVISPILAADYNEQFF
TGCAGTGTTATTTCCCCGATACTAGCGGCCGACTACAATGAGCAGTTCTTC
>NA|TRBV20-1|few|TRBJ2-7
CSAAGDYEQYF
TGCAGTGCCGCAGGCGATTACGAGCAGTACTTC
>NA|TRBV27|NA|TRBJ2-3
CASSLDYFSTDTQYF
TGTGCCAGCAGTTTGGACTACTTCAGCACAGATACGCAGTATTTT
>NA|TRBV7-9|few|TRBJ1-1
CASKHSSNMNTEAFF
TGTGCCAGCAAGCACAGCAGTAACATGAACACTGAAGCTTTCTTT
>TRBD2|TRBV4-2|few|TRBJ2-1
CASSRSGLAGSNEQFF
TGTGCCAGCAGCCGATCGGGACTAGCGGGATCGAATGAGCAGTTCTTC
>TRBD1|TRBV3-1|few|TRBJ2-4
CASSQERQGYIQYF
TGTGCCAGCAGCCAAGAAAGACAGGGGTACATTCAGTACTTC
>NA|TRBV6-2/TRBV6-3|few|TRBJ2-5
CASSYLGRFRKTQYF
TGTGCCAGCAGCTATCTCGGACGCTTTAGGAAGACCCAGTACTTC
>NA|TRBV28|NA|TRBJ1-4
CASSLPGAWSGGNEKLFF
TGTGCCAGCAGTTTACCAGGGGCCTGGTCCGGCGGTAATGAAAAACTGTTTTTT
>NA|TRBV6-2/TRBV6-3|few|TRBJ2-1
CASSEDPSSYNEQFF
TGTGCCAGCAGTGAGGACCCGAGCTCCTACAATGAGCAGTTCTTC
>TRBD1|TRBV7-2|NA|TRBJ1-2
CASSSVTGSFGYTF
TGTGCCAGCAGCTCCGTGACAGGGAGTTTTGGCTACACCTTC
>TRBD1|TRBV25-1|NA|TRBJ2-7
CASRKTGGHYEQYF
TGTGCCAGTAGGAAGACAGGGGGCCACTACGAGCAGTACTTC
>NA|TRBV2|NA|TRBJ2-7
CATAQGTYEQYF
TGTGCCACCGCTCAGGGTACCTACGAGCAGTACTTC
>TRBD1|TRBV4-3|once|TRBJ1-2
CASSQERTGVNCGYTF
TGCGCCAGCAGCCAAGAGAGGACAGGGGTTAACTGTGGCTACACCTTC
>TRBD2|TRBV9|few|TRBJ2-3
CASSIWTSGGIDTQYF
TGTGCCAGCAGCATCTGGACTAGCGGGGGAATAGATACGCAGTATTTT
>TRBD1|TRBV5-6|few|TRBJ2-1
CASSWGQIIYNEQFF
TGTGCCAGCAGCTGGGGACAGATTATCTACAATGAGCAGTTCTTC
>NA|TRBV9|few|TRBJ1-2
CASSVANGYGYTF
TGTGCCAGCAGCGTAGCTAACGGCTATGGCTACACCTTC
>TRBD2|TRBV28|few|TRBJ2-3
CASSQNPLAGAADTQYF
TGTGCCAGCAGTCAAAACCCACTAGCGGGAGCTGCAGATACGCAGTATTTT
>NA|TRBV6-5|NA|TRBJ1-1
CASSWFQGINTEAFF
TGTGCCAGCAGTTGGTTCCAGGGGATAAACACTGAAGCTTTCTTT
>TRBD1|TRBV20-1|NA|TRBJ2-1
CSATRGQGYNEQFF
TGCAGTGCTACCAGGGGACAGGGCTACAATGAGCAGTTCTTC
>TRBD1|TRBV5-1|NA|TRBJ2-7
CASSLAVTGSSYEQYF
TGCGCCAGCAGCTTGGCCGTGACAGGGAGCTCCTACGAGCAGTACTTC
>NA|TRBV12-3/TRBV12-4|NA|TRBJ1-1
CASRTGANTEAFF
TGTGCCAGCAGAACCGGGGCGAACACTGAAGCTTTCTTT
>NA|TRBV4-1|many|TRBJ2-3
CASSRAPSTDTQYF
TGCGCCAGCAGCCGAGCACCTAGCACAGATACGCAGTATTTT
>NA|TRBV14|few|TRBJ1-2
CASSQVQGFYGYTF
TGTGCCAGCAGCCAAGTACAGGGTTTCTATGGCTACACCTTC
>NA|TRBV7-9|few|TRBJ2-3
CASSLPRGTADTQYF
TGTGCCAGCAGTTTGCCTAGGGGCACGGCAGATACGCAGTATTTT
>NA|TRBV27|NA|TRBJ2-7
CASSPTTSPEQYF
TGTGCCAGCAGTCCCACAACTAGTCCCGAGCAGTACTTC
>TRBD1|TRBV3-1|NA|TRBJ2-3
CASSPSGGLVGDAQYF
TGTGCCAGCAGCCCCTCAGGGGGTCTAGTTGGTGATGCGCAGTATTTT
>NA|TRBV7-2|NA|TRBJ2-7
CASSLQGQSSYEQYF
TGTGCCAGCAGCTTACAGGGCCAGAGCTCCTACGAGCAGTACTTC
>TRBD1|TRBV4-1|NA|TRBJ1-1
CASSSQGAQLNTEAFF
TGCGCCAGCAGCAGCCAGGGGGCACAGCTGAACACTGAAGCTTTCTTT
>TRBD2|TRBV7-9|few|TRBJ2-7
CASSISGTSGNSYEQYF
TGTGCCAGCAGCATCTCCGGGACTAGCGGGAACTCCTACGAGCAGTACTTC
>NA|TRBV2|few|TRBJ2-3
CASEQGTTQYF
TGTGCCAGCGAGCAGGGGACTACACAGTATTTT
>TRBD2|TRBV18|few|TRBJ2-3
CASSPLTGGYTDTQYF
TGTGCCAGCTCACCACTGACGGGAGGGTACACAGATACGCAGTATTTT
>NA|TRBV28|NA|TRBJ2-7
CASSWDFDEQYF
TGTGCCAGCAGTTGGGATTTCGACGAGCAGTACTTC
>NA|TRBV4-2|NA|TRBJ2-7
CASTLVTDSYNEQYF
TGTGCCAGCACCCTTGTGACAGATTCCTACAATGAGCAGTACTTC
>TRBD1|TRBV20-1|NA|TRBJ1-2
CSATDRRNYGYTF
TGCAGTGCTACGGACAGGCGTAACTATGGCTACACCTTC
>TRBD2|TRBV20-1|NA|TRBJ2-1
CSCTRGAFNEQFF
TGCAGTTGCACGCGGGGGGCCTTCAATGAGCAGTTCTTC
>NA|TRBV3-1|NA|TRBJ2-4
CASSPRDPDKNIQYF
TGTGCCAGCAGCCCCCGGGACCCCGACAAAAACATTCAGTACTTC
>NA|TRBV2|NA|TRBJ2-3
CASRDRNADTQYF
TGTGCCAGCAGAGACAGGAACGCAGATACGCAGTATTTT
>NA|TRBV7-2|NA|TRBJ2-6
CASSLGFGGAGANALTF
TGTGCCAGCAGCTTAGGGTTTGGCGGGGCTGGGGCCAACGCCCTGACTTTC
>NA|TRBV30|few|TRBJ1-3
CAWRVGVGNTIYF
TGTGCCTGGAGAGTCGGGGTTGGAAACACCATATATTTT
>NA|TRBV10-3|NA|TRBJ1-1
CAISEGVGNTEAFF
TGTGCCATCAGTGAGGGGGTTGGGAACACTGAAGCTTTCTTT
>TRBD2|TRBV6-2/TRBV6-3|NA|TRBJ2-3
CASRLAGGRTQYF
TGTGCCAGCAGACTAGCGGGGGGGCGTACGCAGTATTTT
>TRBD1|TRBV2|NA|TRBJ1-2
CASLSQGAPNYGYTF
TGTGCCAGCCTCAGCCAGGGGGCGCCGAACTATGGCTACACCTTC
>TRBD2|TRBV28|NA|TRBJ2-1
CASRSGLANEQFF
TGTGCCAGCAGATCAGGACTAGCGAATGAGCAGTTCTTC
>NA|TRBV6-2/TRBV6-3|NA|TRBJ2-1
CASSYMWPRSYNEQFF
TGTGCCAGCAGTTACATGTGGCCGAGGAGTTACAATGAGCAGTTCTTC
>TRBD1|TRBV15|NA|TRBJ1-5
CATSRVDRTGDQPQHF
TGTGCCACCAGCAGAGTAGATCGTACAGGGGATCAGCCCCAGCATTTT
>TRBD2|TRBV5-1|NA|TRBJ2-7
CASSLGSRDYYNEQYF
TGCGCCAGCAGCTTGGGCTCCCGGGACTACTACAATGAGCAGTACTTC
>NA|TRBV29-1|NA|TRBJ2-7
CSVAQGYNEQYF
TGCAGCGTTGCTCAGGGGTATAACGAGCAGTACTTC
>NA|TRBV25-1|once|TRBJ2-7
CASSDIGRHEQYF
TGTGCCAGCAGTGACATTGGTCGGCACGAGCAGTACTTC
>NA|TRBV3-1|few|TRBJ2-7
CASSQWVDFYEQYF
TGTGCCAGCAGCCAATGGGTTGATTTCTACGAGCAGTACTTC
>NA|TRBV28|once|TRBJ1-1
CASSFINVGTEAFF
TGTGCCAGCAGTTTCATAAATGTAGGCACTGAAGCTTTCTTT
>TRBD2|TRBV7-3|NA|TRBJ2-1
CAGSLTWASGTNEQFF
TGTGCCGGCAGCTTAACGTGGGCTAGCGGGACCAATGAGCAGTTCTTC
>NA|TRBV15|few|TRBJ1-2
CATSRDPEGWNYGYTF
TGTGCCACCAGCAGAGATCCGGAGGGGTGGAACTATGGCTACACCTTC
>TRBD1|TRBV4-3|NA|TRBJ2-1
CASSQDLQGSNNEQFF
TGCGCCAGCAGCCAAGATTTACAGGGGTCCAACAATGAGCAGTTCTTC
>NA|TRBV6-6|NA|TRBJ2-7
CASSDGPAYEQYF
TGTGCCAGCAGTGACGGTCCAGCCTACGAGCAGTACTTC
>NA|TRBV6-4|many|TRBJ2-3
CASSEQGRTDTQYF
TGTGCCAGCAGTGAGCAGGGTCGCACAGATACGCAGTATTTT